This TCR beta chain was obtained from a study of blood T cell repertoires in COVID-19. As for the study in general: Samples representing acute and convalescent COVID-19 were sourced from the United States, Italy and Spain. T cells, B-cell-depleted T cells, or PBMCs supplied cDNA or gDNA.

There are a few counts of this clone. In the study's own analysis: By means of reference gene primer amplification, nucleated cell counts were estimated. Using immunoSEQ multiplex PCR, the repertoire was profiled, and TCRdb retains in-frame clones only, with some absent. V and J calls and clone size follow that table, whereas D and trimming were derived from the DNA. Of tens of thousands of clones listed, around three quarters are singletons. There are 16 residues in the CDR3. Germline lookup yields CDR1 LGHDT and CDR2 YNNKEL (reference sequence). The V gene end was trimmed by 3 bases and the J gene end by 4 bases; junction bases not matched to a gene: 5.

This chain joins TRBV3-1 (or the pseudogene TRBV3-2) and TRBJ1-5; 11 positions agree with TRBD1. Sequenced material: peripheral blood. This TCR was recovered from a man aged 50-59 years with active or convalescent COVID-19. CDR3 coding DNA: TGTGCCAGCAGCCAGGACAGGGGGCGGGCGAATCAGCCCCAGCATTTT. As protein: CASSQDRGRANQPQHF.